The subject of this entry is one TCR beta chain. In the authors' methods: By means of reference gene primer amplification, nucleated cell counts were estimated. The protocol was immunoSEQ multiplex PCR, while the TCRdb copy is restricted to in-frame clones and leaves out a portion. Clone size and V and J calls were adopted from that table, with D and trimming inferred from the DNA. This table has about 150,000 clones, about four fifths appearing once. CDR3 length: 17 residues. Looked up from germline, CDR1 is MNHEY and CDR2 is SMNVEV (reference sequence). Germline trimming cut 3 bases from V and 1 base from J; bases unmatched to any gene: 8. This record belongs to a study of blood T cell repertoires in COVID-19. While infection was still active, Seattle patients were enrolled and then followed longitudinally.

The receptor's source is a man between 25 and 39 years old with COVID-19, enrolled during active disease. The chain recombines TRBV27 with TRBJ2-3, with 9 nucleotides matching TRBD2. The sequenced material came from peripheral blood. The CDR3 nucleotides are TGTGCCAGCAGTTTTTTGGCGGGAGGGGCTGGCACAGATACGCAGTATTTT. Amino acid sequence: CASSFLAGGAGTDTQYF.